This T cell receptor beta chain was sequenced during a study of cytomegalovirus exposure and HLA in healthy donors. Of note for this clone: Its antigen is not known.

Both 60 Vbeta primers and 13 Jbeta primers went into the PCR. Sequencing was performed with immunoSEQ multiplex PCR; in TCRdb, only in-frame clones are kept and a portion is missing. The data contain roughly 100,000 clones, under 85% of them seen just once; the ten biggest clones take up around 1.3%. The germline V gene has CDR1 SNHLY and CDR2 FYNNEI. Trimming cost V 9 bases and J 6 bases; bases outside gene matches: 12. The CDR3 is 14 amino acids. Study outcomes and limitations: The classifier, whose performance was assessed in both the original and validation cohorts, reportedly diagnosed cytomegalovirus status with high specificity and sensitivity. Sequencing likely caused a cluster of highly shared sequence variants. Researchers reported in a later analysis that a missense DCLRE1C variant was tied to TCR beta V- and J-gene trimming.

Sequenced: PBMCs. The chain links TRBV2 to TRBJ2-5; 8 positions match TRBD1. This receptor was obtained from a man aged 35 to 55 in good health and CMV-seronegative. CDR3 bases: TGTGCCAGTGACGGACAGGGTGGGATAAAGACCCAGTACTTC. Protein product: CASDGQGGIKTQYF.